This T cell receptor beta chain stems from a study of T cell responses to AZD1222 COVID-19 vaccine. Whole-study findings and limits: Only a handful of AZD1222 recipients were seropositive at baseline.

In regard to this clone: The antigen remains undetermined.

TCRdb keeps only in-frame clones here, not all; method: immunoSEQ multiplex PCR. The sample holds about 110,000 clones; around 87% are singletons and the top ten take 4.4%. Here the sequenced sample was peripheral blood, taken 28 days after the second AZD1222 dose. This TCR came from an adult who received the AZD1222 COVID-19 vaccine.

CDR3 nucleotide sequence: TGTGCCAGCAACAGGGGTGGGGGTTATGATGAGCAGTTCTTC. Protein product: CASNRGGGYDEQFF. The rearrangement uses TRBV6-5 and TRBJ2-1; 7 nucleotides match TRBD1. Losses at the gene ends were 7 bases for V and 8 bases for J; bases not matched to a gene: 11. This CDR3 is built from 14 residues. Germline loops: CDR1 MNHEY, CDR2 SVGAGI.